The subject of this entry is one TCR beta chain. The V segment lost 5 bases and the J segment 6 bases; nucleotides outside the gene matches: 5. From germline, CDR1 is GTSNPN and CDR2 SVGIG (reference sequence). The CDR3 has 13 amino acids. This sample was included in a study of blood T cell repertoires in COVID-19. Study as a whole: The United States, Italy and Spain were the sources of the acute and convalescent COVID-19 samples. PBMCs, B-cell-depleted T cells, or T cells were the source of the cDNA or gDNA that made up the material.

Authors' processing steps: Reference gene primer amplification yielded estimated nucleated cell counts. Using immunoSEQ multiplex PCR, the repertoire was profiled, and TCRdb retains in-frame clones only, with some absent. Clone size and V and J calls were adopted from that table, with D and trimming inferred from the DNA. The sample has under 250,000 clones, around 83% seen once. The specimen was peripheral blood. The chain carries TRBV30 and TRBJ2-7; 12 bases fit TRBD2. The clonotype comes from a man between 40 and 49 years old with active or convalescent COVID-19. CDR3 in DNA: TGTGCCTGGGCTAGCGGGGGGGCGGCCGAGCAGTACTTC. It translates to CAWASGGAAEQYF.